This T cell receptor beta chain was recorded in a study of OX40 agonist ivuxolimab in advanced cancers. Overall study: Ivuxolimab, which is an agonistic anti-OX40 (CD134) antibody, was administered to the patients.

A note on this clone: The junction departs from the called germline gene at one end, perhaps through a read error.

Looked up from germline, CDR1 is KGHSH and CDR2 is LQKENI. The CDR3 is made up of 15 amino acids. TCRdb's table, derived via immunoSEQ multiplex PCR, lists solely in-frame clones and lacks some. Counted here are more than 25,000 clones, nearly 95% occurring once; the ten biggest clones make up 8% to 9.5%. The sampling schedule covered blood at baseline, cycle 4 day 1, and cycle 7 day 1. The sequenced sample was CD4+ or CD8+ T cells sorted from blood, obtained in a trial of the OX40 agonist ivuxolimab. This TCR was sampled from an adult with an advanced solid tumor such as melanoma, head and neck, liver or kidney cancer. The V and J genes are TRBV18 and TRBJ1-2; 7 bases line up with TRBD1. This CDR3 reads CAGSSPLGDSYGYTF. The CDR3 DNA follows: TGTGCCGGCTCAAGCCCCTTGGGGGACAGCTATGGCTACACCTTC. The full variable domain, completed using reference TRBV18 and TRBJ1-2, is NAGVMQNPRHLVRRRGQEARLRCSPMKGHSHVYWYRQLPEEGLKFMVYLQKENIIDESGMPKERFSAEFPKEGPSILRIQQVVRGDSAAYFCAGSSPLGDSYGYTFGSGTRLTVV.